Each of the 8 T cell receptor beta chains below was sequenced from the same sample in a study of sequential checkpoint blockade in melanoma. Assay: immunoSEQ multiplex PCR; the TCRdb copy retains only in-frame clones and omits some. The sample includes tens of thousands of clones, 75% to 90% seen only once; the top ten take more than 25%. Sample treatment: randomized to nivolumab then ipilimumab (arm A) or the reverse (arm B). The source material was CD8+ T cells sorted from blood (inferred from file names), sampled from a patient given nivolumab and ipilimumab in sequence. The receptors were sampled from a human donor with melanoma.

This rearrangement joins TRBV19 to TRBJ2-1, with 8 bases lining up with TRBD2. Looked up from germline, CDR1 is LNHDA and CDR2 is SQIVND (reference sequence). This CDR3 is built from 15 residues. With 4 bases clipped from V and 4 bases from J, the junction kept 6 bases outside the gene matches. In DNA form, the CDR3 reads TGTGCCAGTAGTAGTACTAGCGGAGGGTACAATGAGCAGTTCTTC. It translates to CASSSTSGGYNEQFF.

This chain connects TRBV29-1 to TRBJ2-7; 9 bases are shared with TRBD2. The CDR3 extends over 13 amino acids. V trimming: 7 bases; J trimming: 2 bases; junction bases outside the gene matches: 6. The V gene's germline CDR1 is SQVTM and CDR2 ANQGSEA. CDR3 sequence: CSALSGGPYEQYF. CDR3 DNA sequence: TGCAGCGCCCTTAGCGGGGGCCCCTACGAGCAGTACTTC.

The V and J genes are TRBV4-1 and TRBJ2-4; 15 bases are shared with TRBD2. This CDR3 is 19 amino acids long. In germline, CDR1 is MGHRA, CDR2 YSYEKL. V shed 3 bases and J 0 bases; nucleotides not matched to a gene: 6. The CDR3 loop is CASSHRGLAGGLAKNIQYF. The CDR3 DNA follows: TGCGCCAGCAGCCACCGGGGACTAGCGGGGGGCTTAGCCAAAAACATTCAGTACTTC.

The chain has TRBV12-1 and TRBJ2-5; TRBD1, the D gene given by the table, was not confirmed from the DNA. TRBV12-1 is designated a pseudogene. CDR3 size: 12 residues. The CDR3 DNA reads as TGTGCCACCCGAAGGGGTTCAAAGACCCAGTACTTC. This translates into CATRRGSKTQYF.

CDR3 region: CASSYQQGAGYEQYF. The CDR3 DNA is TGCGCCAGCAGCTACCAACAGGGTGCTGGCTACGAGCAGTACTTC. The gene calls are TRBV5-1 and TRBJ2-7; TRBD1 is a possible D gene (6 bases). Between the trimmed V and J ends, which lost 3 bases and 3 bases, there was a span of 16 bases. Germline V gene data show CDR1 as SGHRS and CDR2 as YFSETQ. The CDR3 is 15 residues long.

The V gene is TRBV6-1, the J gene TRBJ1-4; 8 positions match TRBD1. The CDR3 is 14 residues long. Germline V gene sequence: CDR1 MNHNS, CDR2 SASEGT. Trimming took 1 base from V and 5 from J; bases not matched to a gene: 0. The CDR3 DNA sequence: TGTGCCAGCAGTGAAGGGACAGGGAATGAAAAACTGTTTTTT. It is translated as CASSEGTGNEKLFF.

This clone was seen just once. V usage is TRBV4-1 and J usage is TRBJ2-5, with D unresolved. The CDR3 extends over 13 amino acids. Trimming removed 1 base from V and 5 bases from J, with 8 bases in between. Germline V gene data show CDR1 as MGHRA and CDR2 as YSYEKL. DNA of the CDR3: TGCGCCAGCAGCCAAGTTTCGCGGGAGACCCAGTACTTC. It encodes CASSQVSRETQYF.

The V and J genes are TRBV28 and TRBJ2-5; TRBD2 matches at 7 bases. This CDR3 is 13 amino acids long. Losses at the gene ends were 7 bases for V and 4 bases for J; bases not matched to a gene: 6. Germline V CDR1 and CDR2: MDHEN, SYDVKM. The CDR3 spells CASKGGRGETQYF. The DNA for the CDR3 is TGTGCCAGCAAGGGCGGGAGAGGAGAGACCCAGTACTTC.